A selection of T cell receptor beta chains follows, all from one sample in a study of T cell responses to AZD1222 COVID-19 vaccine. Clones were sequenced by immunoSEQ multiplex PCR, and TCRdb holds only the in-frame ones, with some missing. This sample has 100,000 or so clones; roughly 89% occur once, and the top ten carry approximately 16%. The source was peripheral blood, collected on day 0 of AZD1222 vaccination. The receptors shown here come from an adult in good health. Each CDR3 is given with its conserved first and last residue. Fields, in order: D gene, clone size, J gene, V gene, CDR3 DNA, CDR3 protein. A D gene is named only where the DNA matches it firmly. Clone size is not always given. Where it is, it says once, few, many or a class for expanded clones.

D gene: .; clone size: .; J gene: TRBJ1-1; V gene: TRBV6-5; CDR3 DNA: TGTGCCAGCACCTTTATGACAGCCAACCCGAAAGCTTTCTTT; CDR3 protein: CASTFMTANPKAFF
D gene: .; clone size: .; J gene: TRBJ2-7; V gene: TRBV2; CDR3 DNA: TGTGCCAGCAGTGAACTTTTGGTCTACGAGCAGTACTTC; CDR3 protein: CASSELLVYEQYF
D gene: .; clone size: .; J gene: TRBJ2-3; V gene: TRBV2; CDR3 DNA: TGTGCCAGCAGTGCGGTAAACACAGATACGCAGTATTTT; CDR3 protein: CASSAVNTDTQYF
D gene: .; clone size: .; J gene: TRBJ1-3; V gene: TRBV28; CDR3 DNA: TGTGCCACCGGCGGAGGGTCCGGAAACACCATATATTTT; CDR3 protein: CATGGGSGNTIYF
D gene: TRBD1; clone size: .; J gene: TRBJ2-3; V gene: TRBV7-3; CDR3 DNA: TGTGCCAGCAGCCGGGGACAGCCTACAGATACGCAGTATTTT; CDR3 protein: CASSRGQPTDTQYF
D gene: .; clone size: .; J gene: TRBJ1-5; V gene: TRBV6-5; CDR3 DNA: TGTGCCAGCTCCCCTTGGCCCCAGCATTTT; CDR3 protein: CASSPWPQHF
D gene: .; clone size: .; J gene: TRBJ2-3; V gene: TRBV28; CDR3 DNA: TGTGCCAGCAGGGACAGAAGACCTAGCACAGATACGCAGTATTTT; CDR3 protein: CASRDRRPSTDTQYF
D gene: .; clone size: few; J gene: TRBJ1-1; V gene: TRBV19; CDR3 DNA: TGTGCCAGTAGTATAGCACTAAGGAACACTGAAGCTTTCTTT; CDR3 protein: CASSIALRNTEAFF
D gene: TRBD1; clone size: .; J gene: TRBJ2-5; V gene: TRBV4-3; CDR3 DNA: TGCGCCAGCAGCCAATCGGGACAGGGGTGGGAGACCCAGTACTTC; CDR3 protein: CASSQSGQGWETQYF
D gene: .; clone size: .; J gene: TRBJ2-5; V gene: TRBV7-2; CDR3 DNA: TGTGCCAGCAGCGCAGGACTGTTCCAGGCCCAGTACTTC; CDR3 protein: CASSAGLFQAQYF
D gene: .; clone size: .; J gene: TRBJ2-1; V gene: TRBV12-5; CDR3 DNA: TGTGCTAGTGGTTTGGGGAACACAGACAATGAGCAGTTCTTC; CDR3 protein: CASGLGNTDNEQFF
D gene: .; clone size: .; J gene: TRBJ1-1; V gene: TRBV29-1; CDR3 DNA: TGCAGCGTTGTTAGAGGGAGAGACACGAACACTGAAGCTTTCTTT; CDR3 protein: CSVVRGRDTNTEAFF
D gene: .; clone size: .; J gene: TRBJ1-2; V gene: TRBV6-5; CDR3 DNA: TGTGCCAGACAGGATAACTATGGCTACACCTTC; CDR3 protein: CARQDNYGYTF
D gene: .; clone size: .; J gene: TRBJ2-3; V gene: TRBV9; CDR3 DNA: TGTGCCAGCAGCGTAGAGGGACGGGTAGTAGATACGCAGTATTTT; CDR3 protein: CASSVEGRVVDTQYF
D gene: TRBD1; clone size: .; J gene: TRBJ2-5; V gene: TRBV5-6; CDR3 DNA: TGTGCCAGCAGCTTGGTGGCAGGGGGTCGAGAGACCCAGTACTTC; CDR3 protein: CASSLVAGGRETQYF
D gene: .; clone size: .; J gene: TRBJ1-2; V gene: TRBV9; CDR3 DNA: TGTGCCAGCACTGCCCGGGCCTATGGCTACACCTTC; CDR3 protein: CASTARAYGYTF
D gene: .; clone size: .; J gene: TRBJ1-5; V gene: TRBV6-5; CDR3 DNA: TGTGCCAGCAGTTATGGAGGACGCAATGATCAGCCCCAGCATTTT; CDR3 protein: CASSYGGRNDQPQHF
D gene: .; clone size: .; J gene: TRBJ2-5; V gene: TRBV19; CDR3 DNA: TGTGCCAGTAGTATAGCGTTTTTGGCCAATTGGGGGCAAGAGACCCAGTACTTC; CDR3 protein: CASSIAFLANWGQETQYF
D gene: TRBD2; clone size: .; J gene: TRBJ2-2; V gene: TRBV6-5; CDR3 DNA: TGTGCCAGCACCCAGCGGGGACTGAACACCGGGGAGCTGTTTTTT; CDR3 protein: CASTQRGLNTGELFF
D gene: .; clone size: .; J gene: TRBJ2-1; V gene: TRBV7-2; CDR3 DNA: TGTGCCAGCAGCTCAAGAGCCTCGGGTGAGCAGTTCTTC; CDR3 protein: CASSSRASGEQFF
D gene: .; clone size: .; J gene: TRBJ2-3; V gene: TRBV20-1; CDR3 DNA: TGCAGTGCTAGTTGGAGCTCGACAGATACGCAGTATTTT; CDR3 protein: CSASWSSTDTQYF
D gene: TRBD2; clone size: .; J gene: TRBJ2-2; V gene: TRBV2; CDR3 DNA: TGTGCCAGCAGTGAATTGGGACTAGCGGGAGGTTCTACCGGGGAGCTGTTTTTT; CDR3 protein: CASSELGLAGGSTGELFF
D gene: .; clone size: once; J gene: TRBJ2-5; V gene: TRBV28; CDR3 DNA: TGTGCCAGCAGTTTTTTGGGCGAGACCCAGTACTTC; CDR3 protein: CASSFLGETQYF
D gene: TRBD1; clone size: once; J gene: TRBJ1-2; V gene: TRBV19; CDR3 DNA: TGTGCCAGTAGGCTACCGGGACAGGGCTTTGGCTACACCTTC; CDR3 protein: CASRLPGQGFGYTF
D gene: .; clone size: .; J gene: TRBJ1-2; V gene: TRBV6-5; CDR3 DNA: TGTGCCAGCAGTTACTCCCGAGGGGGTTCCTATGGCTACACCTTC; CDR3 protein: CASSYSRGGSYGYTF
D gene: TRBD2; clone size: once; J gene: TRBJ2-5; V gene: TRBV7-3; CDR3 DNA: TGTGCCAGCAGCCCTCAGCGGGGGCCCCAAGAGACCCAGTACTTC; CDR3 protein: CASSPQRGPQETQYF
D gene: TRBD2; clone size: .; J gene: TRBJ2-3; V gene: TRBV4-3; CDR3 DNA: TGCGCCAGCAGCCAGGGACTAGCGGGAGCACTCACAGATACGCAGTATTTT; CDR3 protein: CASSQGLAGALTDTQYF
D gene: TRBD1; clone size: .; J gene: TRBJ1-2; V gene: TRBV5-1; CDR3 DNA: TGCGCCAGCAGCGGGACAGAGCCCCACTATGGCTACACCTTC; CDR3 protein: CASSGTEPHYGYTF
D gene: .; clone size: .; J gene: TRBJ1-2; V gene: TRBV6-1; CDR3 DNA: TGTGCCAGCAGTGAATTGCCCGGGACGCCTTATGGCTACACCTTC; CDR3 protein: CASSELPGTPYGYTF
D gene: .; clone size: .; J gene: TRBJ1-3; V gene: TRBV10-3; CDR3 DNA: TGTGCCATCACCCCGACACCTTCTAGCTCTGGAAACACCATATATTTT; CDR3 protein: CAITPTPSSSGNTIYF
D gene: TRBD1; clone size: .; J gene: TRBJ2-1; V gene: TRBV7-8; CDR3 DNA: TGTGCCAGCAGCCTGACAGGGAATGAGCAGTTCTTC; CDR3 protein: CASSLTGNEQFF
D gene: .; clone size: .; J gene: TRBJ1-2; V gene: TRBV7-2; CDR3 DNA: TGTGCCAGCAGCTTAGAGAAGGGTAACTATGGCTACACCTTC; CDR3 protein: CASSLEKGNYGYTF
D gene: TRBD1; clone size: once; J gene: TRBJ1-3; V gene: TRBV5-6; CDR3 DNA: TGTGCCAGCAGCCTCGACAGGGGGAATATCGGGGGAAACACCATATATTTT; CDR3 protein: CASSLDRGNIGGNTIYF
D gene: TRBD2; clone size: once; J gene: TRBJ2-5; V gene: TRBV7-2; CDR3 DNA: TGTGCCAGCAGCTTAAGACTAGCGGGAGCTGAGACCCAGTACTTC; CDR3 protein: CASSLRLAGAETQYF
D gene: .; clone size: .; J gene: TRBJ1-6; V gene: TRBV5-4; CDR3 DNA: TGTGCCAGCAGCTCGGACGGTTTAAGCTCCTATAATTCACCCCTCCACTTT; CDR3 protein: CASSSDGLSSYNSPLHF
D gene: TRBD1; clone size: once; J gene: TRBJ1-4; V gene: TRBV12-5; CDR3 DNA: TGTGCTAGTGGTTTGCAGGGGGGTAATGAAAAACTGTTTTTT; CDR3 protein: CASGLQGGNEKLFF
D gene: .; clone size: few; J gene: TRBJ2-4; V gene: TRBV12-1; CDR3 DNA: TGTGCCAGCAGCCCGGGACAGGGGAGACCCGGGGGGTCTTTTATAAAAAACATTCAGTACTTC; CDR3 protein: CASSPGQGRPGGSFIKNIQYF
D gene: .; clone size: .; J gene: TRBJ2-7; V gene: TRBV18; CDR3 DNA: TGTGCCAGCTCACCTCCCGGGACGAACTACGAGCAGTACTTC; CDR3 protein: CASSPPGTNYEQYF
D gene: .; clone size: .; J gene: TRBJ1-2; V gene: TRBV5-5; CDR3 DNA: TGTGCCAGCAGTCTCAACCCGGACAGCCCCTATGGCTACACCTTC; CDR3 protein: CASSLNPDSPYGYTF
D gene: .; clone size: .; J gene: TRBJ2-7; V gene: TRBV12-3/TRBV12-4; CDR3 DNA: TGTGCCAGCAGCCCCGGACAGTACGAGCAGTACTTC; CDR3 protein: CASSPGQYEQYF
D gene: TRBD2; clone size: .; J gene: TRBJ2-2; V gene: TRBV18; CDR3 DNA: TGTGCCAGCTCACCATCCCTCGCGGGAGTGAACACCGGGGAGCTGTTTTTT; CDR3 protein: CASSPSLAGVNTGELFF
D gene: .; clone size: .; J gene: TRBJ1-5; V gene: TRBV5-4; CDR3 DNA: TGTGCCAGCAGTTTGAGGGGCCGTCAGCCCCAGCATTTT; CDR3 protein: CASSLRGRQPQHF
D gene: .; clone size: .; J gene: TRBJ2-7; V gene: TRBV21-1; CDR3 DNA: TGTGCCAGCAGCATCTATATGAACGATTCCTACGAGCAGTACTTC; CDR3 protein: CASSIYMNDSYEQYF
D gene: .; clone size: .; J gene: TRBJ2-3; V gene: TRBV9; CDR3 DNA: TGTGCCAGCAGCGTGGCAGGGCGAGGGGAGCAGTATTTT; CDR3 protein: CASSVAGRGEQYF
D gene: .; clone size: .; J gene: TRBJ2-7; V gene: TRBV5-6; CDR3 DNA: TGTGCCAGCAGCGCAACCGGGATCTCCTACGAGCAGTACTTC; CDR3 protein: CASSATGISYEQYF
D gene: .; clone size: .; J gene: TRBJ1-3; V gene: TRBV27; CDR3 DNA: TGTGCCAGCAAGGCAAGCTCTGGAAACACCATATATTTT; CDR3 protein: CASKASSGNTIYF